This T cell receptor beta chain was found in a study of cytomegalovirus exposure and HLA in healthy donors (dated by TCRdb to 2016 to 2017). For the wider study: In an earlier analysis of fewer than 750 of the donors, about 260 Gb of sequence data and 120 million or so unique TCR beta sequences from about 180 million T cells were reported. A later analysis re-analyzed previously published TCR beta repertoires from about 600 donors and added high-resolution HLA genotyping to study TCR occurrence patterns. Roughly five DR-DQ haplotypes were handled as single units for association and clustering because linkage in the cohort was strong. To predict cytomegalovirus infection status, the study brought together high-throughput TCR immunosequencing, statistical association of individual TCRs with disease status, and machine learning. Of the roughly 400 genotyped donors, approximately 83% fell in the genetic ancestry cluster associated with self-reported Caucasian donors. Typing coverage differed by locus: A, B, C, DRB1 and DQB1 were typed in roughly 629-640 donors, DQA1 in 522, DPA1 in roughly 590, and DPB1 in approximately 450. Besides the first cohort of approximately 710 subjects, a separate validation cohort made up of over 95 different subjects was used. About 280 gigabases of sequencing data and 75 million to 85 million unique TCR sequences made up an early release that covered around 640 HLA-typed donors. In the later analysis, no new phenotypic data were used to find candidate immune exposures; instead, reliance was placed on TCR beta sequences and their occurrence across donors. Both class I and class II loci were covered by HLA typing, at four-digit resolution. The T cell repertoires of around 670 subjects were profiled by immunosequencing and related to cytomegalovirus serostatus. All discovery cohort repertoires had been generated on a single sequencing platform. The study aimed to test whether signatures of past pathogen exposure could be identified by cataloging public T cell receptors. In an earlier analysis of over 550 of the donors, high-throughput TCR beta sequencing was used to judge whether each TCR beta V gene segment behaved as functional or pseudogenic. Among over 350 genotyped donors of the cohort, an average of approximately 230,000 unique TCR beta nucleotide sequences were sequenced per donor, around a sixth of them non-productive. In a later genetic analysis, genome-wide SNP genotypes for about 55% of the roughly 700 donors were used, and that subset was treated as a discovery cohort. Alongside the repertoire data, information on donor age, sex, ethnicity and CMV serostatus was compiled. General conclusions and limits of the study: Linkage disequilibrium might explain the correlated functional status among segregating V segments, but an unknown experimental factor could not be excluded. The earlier analysis of approximately 560 of the donors excluded approximately 15 rarely observed V segments, including chromosome 9 orphons, because counts were too low. Cytomegalovirus status was reported to be diagnosed by the classifier with high specificity and sensitivity in both the original and validation cohorts. A later analysis found that TCR association rates varied across HLA loci, with DRB1 alleles showing the most associated TCRs and HLA-C alleles the fewest. CMV serostatus was the only immune exposure information available for the cohort. Some IMGT-functional V segments, including TRBV6-2 and TRBV6-3, could not be told apart with the 87-base-pair reads, so those segments were excluded. Across donors, most TCR sequences were observed very rarely, whereas some public TCRs were present in many individuals. Roughly uniform sequencing depth across donors was assumed in presence/absence analyses, although this assumption may not hold. A total of 164 TCR beta chains were listed by the study as associated with cytomegalovirus. In vitro tests confirmed that a few of the cytomegalovirus-associated TCR beta chains recognize cytomegalovirus antigens. The cohort was sequenced for TCR beta chains only, and without alpha or paired-chain data the features that could be detected were limited. It was suggested by the authors that the approach could potentially be generalized to other disease states and immunological phenotypes. Compared with the 666-donor mean, donors in an Asian-associated ancestry cluster had fewer N-insertions in productive TCRs, according to a later genetic analysis. In a later analysis, around 17,000 TCR beta sequences were associated with specific HLA alleles at a false discovery rate of 0.05. In a later genetic analysis, a missense DCLRE1C variant was associated with V-gene and J-gene trimming of TCR beta chains, and the association was replicated in an independent cohort. A group of highly shared sequence variants was considered likely to be a technical artifact of the sequencing pipeline. In a later analysis, several top co-occurrence clusters were reported to appear linked to parvovirus B19, influenza, CMV and Epstein-Barr virus. In a later analysis, HLA-associated TCR beta chains showed more clonal expansion and lower generation probabilities than non-associated chains that were equally common. In an earlier analysis of some 640 of the donors, most TCR beta V segments were observed in productive rearrangements about 90% or about 30% of the time, broadly matching IMGT annotations. A later analysis found that most CMV-associated TCR beta chains appeared HLA-restricted, with HLA associations seemingly driven largely by CMV exposure. A further reported finding was that TCR beta sequences accurately predicted the HLA-A and HLA-B alleles for most subjects in the first cohort. Because some donors lacked HLA typing at each locus, the association tests relied only on the typed subset. Strong co-occurrence of HLA alleles, especially DR and DQ, made assigning TCR associations to individual alleles difficult.

In total, roughly 670 healthy bone marrow donors made up the cohort. All cohort members were sampled while nominally healthy, although unrecorded immune exposures were likely present. The donor tested CMV seropositive and was one of the 289 seropositive cohort members. A peripheral blood sample was collected from each donor, and TCR beta sequencing was performed on peripheral blood mononuclear cells. The Qiagen DNeasy Blood Extraction Kit was used to extract genomic DNA from the blood cell samples. About this clone itself: Its recognized antigen is unknown. There are no base qualities to consult, and no much larger clone falls within one base.

Libraries were prepared through the immunoSEQ multiplex PCR assay. The multiplex PCR relied on a mix of 60 forward primers for TCR Vbeta segments and 13 reverse primers for TCR Jbeta segments. Amplification of the CDR3 region of rearranged TCR beta genes was performed with a multiplex PCR assay on genomic DNA. Amplified TCR beta libraries were sequenced as 87-base-pair reads on the Illumina HiSeq System. The authors processed their data as follows. A later analysis tallied 75 million to 95 million unique TCR beta chains across the 666 repertoires, and roughly 11 million of those chains were shared by two or more donors. Raw reads were error-corrected and collapsed into unique sequences with a nearest-neighbor algorithm that merged closely related sequences to remove PCR and sequencing errors. To assign V, D and J gene segments, CDR3 sequences were aligned to IMGT reference sequences. For a sequence to be retained, at least a six-nucleotide match to both a V gene segment and a J gene segment was required. A rearrangement counted as productive if the CDR3 had no stop codons and remained in frame with V and J, and every other rearrangement counted as non-productive. CDR3 was defined by IMGT convention, running from the second conserved V-encoded cysteine to the conserved J-encoded phenylalanine. In an earlier analysis of 550 to 650 of the donors, sequences lacking an unambiguous match to a single V gene segment were excluded. An earlier analysis of 587 of the donors called V segments functional above 56.7% productive rearrangements and segregating when the between-donor standard deviation exceeded 5%. A statistical classification framework was built to diagnose cytomegalovirus status from the catalog of TCR beta chain sequences. In a later analysis, TCR nucleotide sequences were compared against IMGT/GENE-DB human TR gene sequences so that V and J genes could be assigned. In a later analysis, CDR3 sequences and most-parsimonious VDJ recombination scenarios were assigned using the TCRdist pipeline. A later analysis defined each TCR beta chain by its CDR3 amino acid sequence plus V-gene family, and excluded reads lacking a unique V-gene family. To address suspected cross-contamination and a sequencing artifact, a later analysis removed roughly 580 highly shared, low-generation-probability nucleotide sequences. For each public chain, a later analysis derived a clonal expansion index from normalized ranks of inferred template counts within each repertoire. A later analysis computed generation probabilities with a VDJ recombination model fitted to out-of-frame rearrangements, and checked the results against IGoR. Hypergeometric tests were used in a later analysis to score TCR-TCR, TCR-HLA and TCR-CMV co-occurrence, with a repertoire-size bias correction applied to the TCR pairs. To estimate false discovery rates, a later analysis permuted the HLA or CMV assignments 20 times. A later analysis grouped co-occurring TCRs with DBSCAN, adding TCRdist sequence similarity when clustering within HLA-allele-positive subsets. Repertoires with fewer than 30,000 or more than 120,000 public chains, plus five repertoires with anomalous nucleotide sharing, were excluded from co-occurrence clustering. The clones in this table, taken by TCRdb from immuneACCESS, are in-frame only. Not every clone is retained; where verified, under half of the shortfall comes from an unresolved V gene, and the cause of the rest is unknown. The DNA was the basis for D and trimming; V, J and clone size are from that table. The sample includes 150,000 to 200,000 clones, with 80% to 90% observed a single time. In total, the top ten clones hold less than 2.5% of the sample.

Counted from cysteine to phenylalanine, this CDR3 has 12 amino acids. The CDR3 DNA has 36 bases and is translated from base 1. Between the V and J ends, shortened by 6 bases and 6 bases respectively, the junction contains 12 bases. From a lookup of the germline V gene, CDR1 and CDR2 are SNHLY and FYNNEI. This receptor was obtained from a man aged 18 to 30 in good health and CMV-seropositive. The chain uses TRBV2 and TRBJ2-7; the D gene is possibly TRBD1, with 6 bases matching. The sample consisted of PBMCs. At the DNA level, the sequence is TGTGCCAGCAGGGACAGACCCCTCGAGCAGTACTTC. Its protein product is CASRDRPLEQYF.